This record concerns one T cell receptor beta chain sequence. CDR3 length equals 15 residues. Germline assignment: CDR1 SNHLY and CDR2 FYNNEI. The V and J ends lost 4 bases and 3 bases, in that order; junction bases with no gene match: 7. This sample was taken from a study of blood T cell repertoires in COVID-19. Only in-frame clones appear in the TCRdb table, and some are missing; sequencing was by immunoSEQ multiplex PCR. The data hold 310,000 or so clones, with 87% observed a single time. This clonotype was sampled from a woman under 40 who had recovered from COVID-19. The chain links TRBV2 to TRBJ2-3; 7 bases are a match to TRBD1. The sequenced sample consisted of PBMCs or T cells enriched from blood (not recorded which). DNA of the CDR3: TGTGCCAGCAGTGTAACAGGGGCTGGGACAGATACGCAGTATTTT. Translated, it gives CASSVTGAGTDTQYF. The full variable domain, rest sourced from reference TRBV2 and TRBJ2-3, is EPEVTQTPSHQVTQMGQEVILRCVPISNHLYFYWYRQILGQKVEFLVSFYNNEISEKSEIFDDQFSVERPDGSNFTLKIRSTKLEDSAMYFCASSVTGAGTDTQYFGPGTRLTVL.